This T cell receptor (beta chain) was recovered during a study of T cells in women clearing cervical HPV infection. About the research overall: Cases were women with histologically confirmed HPV16-related CIN3 or worse, including a couple of invasive cancers. Controls gave blood once infection was undetectable; cases at lesion identification.

Germline V gives CDR1 LNHDA, CDR2 SQIVND (reference sequence). This CDR3 comprises 14 residues. J was trimmed by 4 bases and V by 6 bases; bases with no gene match: 5. Profiled with immunoSEQ multiplex PCR; TCRdb holds only in-frame clones, not every one. Its listing shows 12,000 or so clones. Whole-study results and caveats: Cases carried less TRBV6-7 than controls: roughly 0.11% versus 0.16%. Repertoire richness, not evenness, was significantly elevated in CIN3+ cases versus controls.

A note on this clone: What it binds is not known. The read falls 3 residues short of the CDR3 end, and the missing part is taken from the germline J gene.

Sequenced input: blood buffy coat. V gene TRBV19 combines with J gene TRBJ2-7, with 11 bases fitting TRBD2. This TCR derives from a woman between 18 and 70 years old with a cervical HPV16 infection that either progressed to CIN3+ or cleared (not recorded which). The DNA read from the CDR3 is TGTGCCAGTAGCCCGGGACTAGCGGTTTACGAG. It encodes CASSPGLAVYE. The whole CDR3 sequence is CASSPGLAVYEQYF.